These T cell receptor beta chains were read from a single sample in a study of shared clonotypes between healthy human individuals. Method: immunoSEQ multiplex PCR; TCRdb's copy keeps in-frame clones and lacks some. Of millions of clones listed, approximately 93% are singletons. The material sequenced was naive CD4+ T cells from PBMCs. The receptor source for this set is a man between 18 and 35 years old in good health. Some clones in this sample may be carry-over from other donors' samples. CDR3s include the opening cysteine and the closing phenylalanine or tryptophan. Fields, in order: V gene, D gene, J gene, clone size, CDR3 DNA, CDR3 protein. D genes are given only for firm matches. Some rows mark clone size as missing; the rest say once, few, many or name a class of expanded clone.

TRBV2,TRBD1,TRBJ2-7,NA,TGTGCCAGCAGACCCGGACAGGAAAGATTGTACGAGCAGTACTTC,CASRPGQERLYEQYF
TRBV7-8,TRBD1,TRBJ1-3,NA,TGTGCCAGCAGCTTTGGACAGGGAGGAAACACCATATATTTT,CASSFGQGGNTIYF
TRBV11-2,TRBD1,TRBJ2-5,NA,TGTGCCAGCAGCTCCTATGTTACAGGGGGTCCGGAGACCCAGTACTTC,CASSSYVTGGPETQYF
TRBV5-6,TRBD1,TRBJ2-2,NA,TGTGCCAGCAGCCAGCGTGTCAGGGGGCGAACCGGGGAGCTGTTTTTT,CASSQRVRGRTGELFF
TRBV7-2,NA,TRBJ1-5,NA,TGTGCCAGCAGCTTACAACCCACCCATATAGGGAATCAGCCCCAGCATTTT,CASSLQPTHIGNQPQHF
TRBV7-9,NA,TRBJ1-2,NA,TGTGCCAGCAGCCCGAGACAGGTCAACTATGGCTACACCTTC,CASSPRQVNYGYTF
TRBV6-5,NA,TRBJ2-7,NA,TGTGCCAGCAGTCCCGCAGGGGGGCCTACCTACGAGCAGTACTTC,CASSPAGGPTYEQYF
TRBV27,TRBD1,TRBJ2-7,once,TGTGCCAGCAGTTTATCTAGGACAGGGACCCACGAGCAGTACTTC,CASSLSRTGTHEQYF
TRBV5-6,TRBD2,TRBJ2-4,NA,TGTGCCAGCAGCGACGTAAGGGAGGGCAAAAACATTCAGTACTTC,CASSDVREGKNIQYF
TRBV15,NA,TRBJ1-5,few,TGTGCCACCAGCAGGGGGGGAATCAATCAGCCCCAGCATTTT,CATSRGGINQPQHF
TRBV6-1,NA,TRBJ2-3,NA,TGTGCCAGCAACGGTGCCCTAACTAGCACAGATACGCAGTATTTT,CASNGALTSTDTQYF
TRBV9,NA,TRBJ2-7,NA,TGTGCCAGCAGCCCCGGTAGTTCTGGGTACGAGCAGTACTTC,CASSPGSSGYEQYF
TRBV25-1,NA,TRBJ1-4,NA,TGTGCCAGCAGTGAACCCCCCCAAGGAAAACTGTTTTTT,CASSEPPQGKLFF
TRBV30,NA,TRBJ1-1,few,TGTGCCTGGAGTCCGGGTCAGGGTGAAGCTTTCTTT,CAWSPGQGEAFF
TRBV5-1,TRBD1,TRBJ2-5,NA,TGCGCCAGCAGCTTGGGCAGCGGACAGGGGGCGAAAACCCAGTACTTC,CASSLGSGQGAKTQYF
TRBV28,TRBD1,TRBJ1-3,NA,TGTGCCAGCAGTTTTACCTGGGACAGCTCTGGAAACACCATATATTTT,CASSFTWDSSGNTIYF
TRBV6-1,TRBD1,TRBJ1-3,NA,TGTGCCAGCAGTGGGACAGGGAGGGGAAACACCATATATTTT,CASSGTGRGNTIYF
TRBV19,NA,TRBJ2-2,NA,TGTGCCAGTAGCCCTAACAGGGGGGGCACCGGGGAGCTGTTTTTT,CASSPNRGGTGELFF
TRBV4-2,NA,TRBJ2-7,once,TGTGCCAGCAGCCAAGGTACCAGGGGCTTGTACGAGCAGTACTTC,CASSQGTRGLYEQYF
TRBV28,NA,TRBJ2-7,NA,TGTGCCAGCAGTCTTGGAGGGGGCAGATTGAACGAGCAGTACTTC,CASSLGGGRLNEQYF
TRBV28,NA,TRBJ1-2,NA,TGTGCCAGCAGGCCGGGACCAGGGTCCTATGGCTACACCTTC,CASRPGPGSYGYTF
TRBV7-9,TRBD1,TRBJ2-5,NA,TGTGCCAGCAGCATGGGACAGGGGGTCTTAGAGACCCAGTACTTC,CASSMGQGVLETQYF
TRBV7-2,TRBD1,TRBJ1-2,NA,TGTGCCAGCAGCAACCTCCCAGGGGGCGCTGGCTACACCTTC,CASSNLPGGAGYTF
TRBV5-1,NA,TRBJ2-7,once,TGCGCCAGCAGCTTATGGGCAGGGAGCTCCTACGAGCAGTACTTC,CASSLWAGSSYEQYF
TRBV25-1,NA,TRBJ2-7,NA,TGTGCCAGCAGTGAATTTGGGGGAACCTACGAGCAGTACTTC,CASSEFGGTYEQYF
TRBV5-1,TRBD2,TRBJ2-7,NA,TGCGCCAGCACGGAGACTAGCGGGGCCTACGAGCAGTACTTC,CASTETSGAYEQYF
TRBV4-1,NA,TRBJ2-7,NA,TGCGCCAGCAGCCAAGCTATCACAGGCAACACCTACGAGCAGTACTTC,CASSQAITGNTYEQYF
TRBV7-3,TRBD2,TRBJ2-1,NA,TGTGCCAGCAGCTTAACAGGGCTAGCGGGAGGTGAGCAGTTCTTC,CASSLTGLAGGEQFF
TRBV9,NA,TRBJ1-4,NA,TGTGCCAGCAGCGCCACCGGGGGTGAAAAACTGTTTTTT,CASSATGGEKLFF
TRBV7-3,NA,TRBJ2-1,NA,TGTGCCAGCAGCGTCCAAGGGACCGGCGGTGAGCAGTTCTTC,CASSVQGTGGEQFF
TRBV29-1,TRBD2,TRBJ2-3,once,TGCAGCGTTGAGGTCCCTAGCGGGAGGAGAGATACGCAGTATTTT,CSVEVPSGRRDTQYF
TRBV11-2,NA,TRBJ2-7,NA,TGTGCCAGCAGCTTAGACCCTCTAAGGACCTACGAGCAGTACTTC,CASSLDPLRTYEQYF
TRBV5-6,NA,TRBJ1-1,NA,TGTGCCAGCATCCGGACCCTCGGGGGCACTGAAGCTTTCTTT,CASIRTLGGTEAFF
TRBV6-5,TRBD2,TRBJ2-1,once,TGTGCCAGCAGGCCCCTGGGCGGGGGATACAATGAGCAGTTCTTC,CASRPLGGGYNEQFF
TRBV5-6,TRBD1,TRBJ2-1,NA,TGTGCCAGCAGCCCCCGGACAGGGGGGAATGAGCAGTTCTTC,CASSPRTGGNEQFF
TRBV7-2,TRBD1,TRBJ2-7,NA,TGTGCCAGCAGCCTGGACAGGGGACTCTACGAGCAGTACTTC,CASSLDRGLYEQYF
TRBV11-2,TRBD1,TRBJ1-2,once,TGTGCCAGCAGCCCGGACAGGGGGCGCCGGGGCTACACCTTC,CASSPDRGRRGYTF
TRBV7-9,TRBD1,TRBJ2-7,NA,TGTGCCAGCAGCACCTCGGACAGGGGCTCCTACGAGCAGTACTTC,CASSTSDRGSYEQYF
TRBV5-1,TRBD1,TRBJ2-7,NA,TGCGCCAGCAGCTTGGGACAGGGGCCCGAGCAGTACTTC,CASSLGQGPEQYF
TRBV5-1,TRBD1,TRBJ1-1,NA,TGCGCCAGCAGCGGACGGACAGGGGGCTTAATGGGCACTGAAGCTTTCTTT,CASSGRTGGLMGTEAFF
TRBV11-2,NA,TRBJ2-7,once,TGTGCCAGCAGCTTAGCTGGAGGGCCCTACGAGCAGTACTTC,CASSLAGGPYEQYF
TRBV9,TRBD1,TRBJ1-1,NA,TGTGCCAGCAGCGGGACAGGGTCAGAAGCTTTCTTT,CASSGTGSEAFF
TRBV14,NA,TRBJ2-7,NA,TGTGCCAGCAGCCAATCGGGCGAGCAGTACTTC,CASSQSGEQYF
TRBV13,TRBD2,TRBJ2-1,NA,TGTGCCAGCAGTCGGACTAGCGGAAACTACAATGAGCAGTTCTTC,CASSRTSGNYNEQFF
TRBV2,TRBD1,TRBJ2-2,NA,TGTGCCAGCAGGGATGACAGGGGGCCTTTCAACACCGGGGAGCTGTTTTTT,CASRDDRGPFNTGELFF
TRBV18,TRBD1,TRBJ2-7,NA,TGTGCCAGCTCAGAAGGGACAGTCTACGAGCAGTACTTC,CASSEGTVYEQYF
TRBV4-1,TRBD1,TRBJ1-5,few,TGCGCCAGCAGCCTCGAGGGACAGGGGGGGAATCAGCCCCAGCATTTT,CASSLEGQGGNQPQHF
TRBV28,NA,TRBJ2-5,once,TGTGCCAGCAGACTGTCGGAGCTCCAAGAGACCCAGTACTTC,CASRLSELQETQYF
TRBV5-4,NA,TRBJ2-7,NA,TGTGCCAGCAGCTTGGCGGGAACTTACGAGCAGTACTTC,CASSLAGTYEQYF
TRBV7-3,TRBD2,TRBJ2-2,NA,TGTGCCAGCAGCTTAAAGGTGTCTAGCGGAGTCGGTACGGGCGGGGAGCTGTTTTTT,CASSLKVSSGVGTGGELFF